This TCR beta chain comes out of a study of CD8+ T cells in alopecia areata. Study-wide context: Treated patients received severity scores based on the percentage of scalp area affected.

Study conclusions and caveats: On tofacitinib, scalp clonality and expanded CD8+ clones among top 100 fell significantly.

Germline CDR1 is DFQATT and CDR2 is SNEGSKA (reference sequence). CDR3 length: 11 amino acids. TCR sequencing used cDNA made by reverse transcription of extracted RNA. The protocol was immunoSEQ multiplex PCR, while the TCRdb copy is restricted to in-frame clones and leaves out a portion. The sample comprises fewer than 250,000 clones, less than 45% of which are singletons, and roughly 2.6% rests with the top ten. The treatment: oral pan-JAK inhibitor, 5-10 mg twice daily. Researchers took lesional scalp punch biopsies and peripheral blood from people who were alopecia areata patients. This clone was seen ten or more times. Its target is unknown. At one end, the junction sequence differs from germline, possibly due to a read error.

J is TRBJ2-5 and V is TRBV20-1, with D unresolved. The clonotype was recovered from a human donor with alopecia areata. The sequenced sample was CD4+ T cells sorted from blood, obtained at approximately week 36, from a patient treated with tofacitinib. CDR3 in amino acids: CSAEDHETQYF. The DNA for the CDR3 is TGCAGTGCCGAGGACCACGAGACCCAGTACTTC.